Below are 25 T cell receptor beta chains sequenced from a single sample in a study of T cell clonality in common variable immunodeficiency. The assay was immunoSEQ multiplex PCR, and TCRdb's table has in-frame clones only and misses some. In total the sample includes around 17,000 clones, none of them seen once. Their specific antigens are unknown. Study-level results: Reportedly, TCR beta sequences from common variable immunodeficiency showed fewer deletions and N-nucleotide insertions.

Material: peripheral blood mononuclear cells. These TCRs come from a human donor with common variable immunodeficiency.

There are many counts of this clone. CDR3 bases read: TGTGCCAGCAGCCCACGGACAGGGGGCTTAACCGGTAACTCTGGGGCCAACGTC. This codes for CASSPRTGGLTGNSGANV. The CDR3 in its entirety is CASSPRTGGLTGNSGANVLTF. The chain carries TRBV4-2 and TRBJ2-6, with 11 bases fitting TRBD1. The read gets to within 3 residues of the CDR3 end, and the germline J gene fills in the rest. The CDR3 has 21 amino acids. Germline V gene lookup returns CDR1 LGHNA and CDR2 YNFKEQ. After removal of 4 bases from V and 0 bases from J, the junction contained 14 bases not matched to a gene.

Judged by abundance, this clone is medium-sized. The read stops 3 residues short of the end of the CDR3; the missing end is completed from the germline J gene. The genes are TRBV20-1 and TRBJ1-4, with 8 bases that match TRBD1. The germline V gene has CDR1 DFQATT and CDR2 SNEGSKA (reference sequence). This CDR3 region has 13 residues. Trimming cost V 0 bases and J 8 bases; bases outside gene matches: 2. The CDR3 DNA, read in part, is TGCAGTGCTAGAGATTGGGACAGGGAAAAA. As protein: CSARDWDREK. The whole CDR3 is CSARDWDREKLFF.

For this clone: The sequence runs out 3 residues before the end of the CDR3; the remainder is reconstructed from the germline J gene. The rearrangement joins TRBV7-6 to TRBJ1-4; D possibly corresponds to TRBD1 (5 bases). With 6 bases removed from V and 3 bases from J, the gap between germline ends came to 14 bases. CDR1 is SGHVS and CDR2 is FNYEAQ in the germline V gene. The CDR3 spans 15 residues. The CDR3 DNA, read in part, is TGTGCCAGCAGTTTCAGGGTTCAAGCTAATGAAAAA. Translating it yields CASSFRVQANEK. The entire CDR3 is CASSFRVQANEKLFF.

The sample holds a few counts of this clone. Sequencing ends 3 residues short of the CDR3 end; the germline J gene provides the rest. V usage is TRBV7-3 and J usage is TRBJ1-1; no firm D call. The CDR3 is 13 residues long. Trimming stripped 5 bases from V and 4 bases from J, with 11 bases between. CDR1 is SGHTA and CDR2 is FQGTGA in the germline V gene. The CDR3 is CASSVQQSTEAFF. The CDR3 DNA, read in part, is TGTGCCAGCAGCGTACAACAGAGCACTGAA.

A note on this clone: The read terminates 3 residues before the CDR3 end, so the remaining end is supplied by the germline J gene. This chain joins TRBV19 and TRBJ1-5; TRBD1 matches at 7 bases. The CDR3 is 16 residues long. Per the germline V gene, CDR1 is LNHDA and CDR2 is SQIVND (reference sequence). V was pared by 3 bases and J by 5 bases, with 10 bases of the junction left unmatched. The sequenced part of the CDR3 DNA is TGTGCCAGTAGTATGGTGGGCAGGGGGGTCGATCAGCCC. It codes for CASSMVGRGVDQP. The whole CDR3 protein reads CASSMVGRGVDQPQHF.

This clone was found a few times. The read is 3 residues too short to cover the CDR3 end, so that end is filled in from the germline J gene. This chain connects TRBV7-2 to TRBJ1-1; D perhaps matches TRBD1 (6 bases). V dropped 5 bases and J dropped 4 bases, with 14 bases sitting between them. This CDR3 region has 14 residues. CDR1 and CDR2 (germline): SGHTA, FQGNSA. CDR3 residues: CASSPKTGFTEAFF. CDR3 DNA, as far as it was read: TGTGCCAGCAGCCCGAAAACAGGGTTCACTGAA.

This clone was recorded a few times. The read terminates 3 residues before the CDR3 end, so the remaining end is supplied by the germline J gene. The chain uses TRBV10-2 and TRBJ2-5; D gene unclear. The CDR3 has 14 amino acids. V lost 5 bases and J lost 5, with 15 bases in between. Germline V gene data show CDR1 as WSHSY and CDR2 as SAAADI. The part of the CDR3 DNA that was read is TGCGCCAGCAGTCTATCCAGTTTCGGGGAGACC. Amino acid sequence: CASSLSSFGET. From start to end, the CDR3 is CASSLSSFGETQYF.

Note on this clone: The CDR3 end is not reached by the read, which stops 3 residues before it; the germline J gene fills it in. The chain combines TRBV6-1 with TRBJ2-1; 8 nucleotides align to TRBD2. The CDR3 spans 15 residues. Per the germline V gene, CDR1 is MNHNS and CDR2 is SASEGT. Germline trimming cut 4 bases from V and 1 base from J; bases unmatched to any gene: 3. The sequenced CDR3 bases are TGTGCCAGCAGTGTAGCGGGACTTTCCTACAATGAG. As protein: CASSVAGLSYNE. The whole CDR3 sequence reads CASSVAGLSYNEQFF.

This clone has a count of ten or more. From the germline J gene comes the end of the CDR3, since the read stops 3 residues before it. The gene calls are TRBV5-4 and TRBJ1-3; D unclear. Germline CDR1 is SGHNT and CDR2 is YYREEE (reference sequence). The CDR3 is 15 residues long. Deletions cut 0 bases from V and 0 bases from J, with 7 bases between. CDR3 amino acids: CASSLEQFSGNTIYF. The covered CDR3 bases are TGTGCCAGCAGCTTGGAACAGTTCTCTGGAAACACC.

This clone occurred many times. Coverage ceases 3 residues before the CDR3 finishes, and the germline J gene fills in the end. This rearrangement joins TRBV10-3 to TRBJ1-1; D is possibly TRBD1 (6 bases). Germline CDR1 ENHRY, CDR2 SYGVKD. Trimming removed 0 bases from V and 4 bases from J, with 12 bases in between. CDR3 length equals 15 residues. The DNA read from the CDR3 is TGTGCCATCAGTGAGTCGGGGGGGCAGGGCACTGAA. It specifies CAISESGGQGTE. The full-length CDR3 reads as CAISESGGQGTEAFF.

CDR3 residues: CASTIQGQTYGYTF. The DNA read from the CDR3 is TGTGCCAGTACGATACAAGGACAAACCTATGGC. This chain joins TRBV19 and TRBJ1-2, with D maybe TRBD1 (5 bases). The read comes to an end 3 residues before the CDR3 does, leaving the germline J gene to fill in the end. The CDR3 extends over 14 amino acids. CDR1 and CDR2 (germline): LNHDA, SQIVND (reference sequence). Trimming took off 7 bases at V and 4 bases at J, with 16 bases between the two ends.

Of note for this clone: The read gets to within 3 residues of the CDR3 end, and the germline J gene fills in the rest. The V call is TRBV5-1, the J call TRBJ2-7, with 8 bases that match TRBD2. CDR3 size: 14 residues. The V gene end was trimmed by 1 base and the J gene end by 0 bases; junction bases not matched to a gene: 0. CDR1 is SGHRS and CDR2 is YFSETQ in the germline V gene. The sequenced CDR3 bases are TGCGCCAGCAGCTTGAGCGGGAGCTCCTACGAG. Translated: CASSLSGSSYE. The whole CDR3 protein reads CASSLSGSSYEQYF.

About this clone: Read coverage stops 3 residues before the CDR3 terminus; the germline J gene supplies the remainder. The chain uses TRBV6-2 or TRBV6-3 and TRBJ2-7, with a weak D call TRBD2 (5 bases). Trimming pared 6 bases from V and 3 bases from J, leaving 9 bases between. The germline V gene encodes CDR1 MNHEY and CDR2 SVGEGT. This CDR3 has 12 residues. CDR3 residues: CASRQAGYEQYF. The covered CDR3 bases are TGTGCCAGCAGGCAGGCGGGCTACGAG.

In this sample, this clone turned up a few times. The CDR3 end lies 3 residues beyond the end of the read and is filled in from the germline J gene. The chain carries TRBV18 and TRBJ2-2; TRBD2 agrees at 10 bases. Germline CDR1 reads KGHSH; CDR2 reads LQKENI. J gave up 4 bases and V 3 bases, and 5 bases lay outside the gene matches. The CDR3 sequence is 16 residues long. CDR3 bases read: TGTGCCAGCTCACCCTATCTAGCGGGAGCCACCGGGGAG. Encoded protein: CASSPYLAGATGE. The entire CDR3 protein is CASSPYLAGATGELFF.

The table lists this clone with many counts. Read coverage stops 3 residues before the CDR3 terminus; the germline J gene supplies the remainder. The V call is TRBV29-1, the J call TRBJ2-5; D is perhaps TRBD1 (5 bases). The V gene lost 3 bases and the J gene lost 3 bases, with 5 bases spanning the gap. CDR3 length equals 11 residues. In germline, CDR1 is SQVTM, CDR2 ANQGSEA. CDR3 loop: CSVDREETQYF. The sequenced CDR3 bases are TGCAGCGTTGACAGGGAAGAGACC. The whole variable domain, filled in from reference TRBV29-1 and TRBJ2-5, reads SAVISQKPSRDICQRGTSLTIQCQVDSQVTMMFWYRQQPGQSLTLIATANQGSEATYESGFVIDKFPISRPNLTFSTLTVSNMSPEDSSIYLCSVDREETQYFGPGTRLLVL.

This clone was found many times. The read ends 3 residues early relative to the CDR3; the germline J gene fills the gap. V and J are TRBV29-1 and TRBJ1-5, with D unresolved. CDR3 length equals 13 residues. Germline CDR1 reads SQVTM; CDR2 reads ANQGSEA. V was shortened by 1 base and J by 5 bases, with 9 bases between the two germline ends. This CDR3 reads CSVEVSRDQPQHF. The DNA read from the CDR3 is TGCAGCGTTGAAGTTAGCCGGGATCAGCCC.

Concerning this clone itself: The missing CDR3 end, 3 residues past where the read stops, is filled in from the germline J gene. The rearrangement links TRBV7-6 to TRBJ1-2; D unclear. The CDR3 extends over 9 amino acids. V was clipped by 11 bases and J by 4 bases, with 5 bases between them. The germline CDR1 and CDR2 sequences are SGHVS and FNYEAQ. The CDR3 DNA, read in part, is TGTGCCTCCCTCTATGGC. Protein: CASLYG. Given in full, the CDR3 is CASLYGYTF.

Ten or more counts support this clone. CDR3 DNA, as far as it was read: TGCAGCGTTGAAGATCTAGCGGGGAGGGGCCCG. Amino acid sequence: CSVEDLAGRGP. In full, the CDR3 is CSVEDLAGRGPQYF. V gene TRBV29-1 combines with J gene TRBJ2-3; 9 bases are shared with TRBD2. The read ends 3 residues early relative to the CDR3; the germline J gene fills the gap. The CDR3 contains 14 residues. CDR1 and CDR2 (germline): SQVTM, ANQGSEA.

Points on this clone: The read is 3 residues too short to cover the CDR3 end, so that end is filled in from the germline J gene. The chain joins TRBV7-8 to TRBJ2-3; 9 bases match TRBD2. The CDR3 is 15 amino acids. The V segment lost 5 bases and the J segment 6 bases; nucleotides outside the gene matches: 9. Looked up from germline, CDR1 is SGHVS and CDR2 is FQNEAQ. CDR3 bases read: TGTGCCAGCAGCATAGGGGCGGGAGGGCCCGATACG. Translation: CASSIGAGGPDT. The whole CDR3 sequence is CASSIGAGGPDTQYF.

This clone was detected many times. With the read ending 3 residues before the CDR3 end, the germline J gene is used to fill in that end. The chain links TRBV10-3 to TRBJ2-3; 11 bases match TRBD2. The V segment lost 6 bases and the J segment 0 bases; nucleotides outside the gene matches: 2. CDR3 size: 15 residues. The germline V gene has CDR1 ENHRY and CDR2 SYGVKD. This CDR3 is CAISRLAGSTDTQYF. Incomplete CDR3 DNA: TGTGCCATCAGCAGACTAGCGGGGAGCACAGATACG.

This clone appeared a few times. The read ends 3 residues shy of where the CDR3 ends; the end is completed using the germline J gene. The J gene is TRBJ2-7, the V gene TRBV7-3; TRBD1 aligns across 12 bases. Germline lookup yields CDR1 SGHTA and CDR2 FQGTGA. The V and J ends lost 4 bases and 2 bases, in that order; junction bases with no gene match: 0. The CDR3 consists of 14 residues. The CDR3 reads CASSWDRGPYEQYF. CDR3 bases read: TGTGCCAGCAGCTGGGACAGGGGGCCCTACGAG.

The CDR3 here is CASSDNSGIYNEQFF. CDR3 DNA, as far as it was read: TGTGCCAGCAGTGACAATAGCGGGATCTACAATGAG. V and J are TRBV6-1 and TRBJ2-1, with TRBD2 matching over 8 bases. The read ends 3 residues shy of where the CDR3 ends; the end is completed using the germline J gene. The CDR3 totals 15 residues. V trimming: 3 bases; J trimming: 3 bases; junction bases outside the gene matches: 4. The germline gives CDR1 MNHNS, CDR2 SASEGT.

By sample share, this clone is medium-sized. The CDR3 end falls 3 residues outside the read, so it is completed with the germline J gene. The chain combines TRBV19 with TRBJ1-5; D is ambiguous. The CDR3 is 15 amino acids. V was shortened by 7 bases and J by 3 bases, with 16 bases between the two germline ends. The germline V gene has CDR1 LNHDA and CDR2 SQIVND (reference sequence). The sequenced part of the CDR3 DNA is TGTGCCAGTATAGATCAGGCAGTCCTCAATCAGCCC. Translation: CASIDQAVLNQP. The entire CDR3 reads CASIDQAVLNQPQHF.

Note on this clone: Coverage ceases 3 residues before the CDR3 finishes, and the germline J gene fills in the end. The chain employs TRBV20-1 and TRBJ1-1, with D perhaps TRBD1 (5 bases). The CDR3 is 13 amino acids. Trimming pared 5 bases from V and 7 bases from J, leaving 17 bases between. Germline CDR1 is DFQATT and CDR2 is SNEGSKA (reference sequence). CDR3 DNA, as far as it was read: TGCAGTGCTCCCAAGCCCCCGGGGGGTGAA. Translating gives CSAPKPPGGE. The CDR3 in full is CSAPKPPGGEAFF.

This clone was seen more than once but under ten times. The read falls 3 residues short of the CDR3 end, and the missing part is taken from the germline J gene. The rearrangement links TRBV5-1 to TRBJ2-2; 9 positions agree with TRBD2. Germline V gene lookup returns CDR1 SGHRS and CDR2 YFSETQ. The V and J ends lost 1 base and 2 bases, in that order; junction bases with no gene match: 9. This CDR3 spans 18 amino acids. The CDR3 spells CASSLRREGRKNTGELFF. The sequenced CDR3 bases are TGCGCCAGCAGCTTGCGGCGGGAGGGCCGAAAAAACACCGGGGAG.